This T cell receptor beta chain was retrieved from a study of blood T cell repertoires in COVID-19. Study overall: The United States, Italy and Spain provided the acute and convalescent COVID-19 samples. The cDNA or gDNA used as material had been derived from T cells, B-cell-depleted T cells, or PBMCs.

The Seattle patients, enrolled during active infection, were followed longitudinally. Deletions cut 3 bases from V and 1 base from J, with 10 bases between. CDR3 length equals 15 residues. Germline V lookup: CDR1 MDHEN, CDR2 SYDVKM. As originally analysed: By means of reference gene primer amplification, nucleated cell counts were estimated. Sequencing was performed with immunoSEQ multiplex PCR; in TCRdb, only in-frame clones are kept and a portion is missing. Clone size and the V and J calls come from that table; the DNA yielded D and trimming. The table includes around 300,000 clones, approximately 90% detected once.

Sequencing used peripheral blood. The clonotype was recovered from a woman between 25 and 40 years old with COVID-19, enrolled during active disease. The chain carries TRBV28 and TRBJ1-5; D call uncertain. The CDR3 bases are TGTGCCAGCAGTTTTGTACAGAGCAGCAATCAGCCCCAGCATTTT. Its protein product is CASSFVQSSNQPQHF.